This T cell receptor (beta chain) emerged from a study of T cell repertoires in aging, cancer and after chemotherapy. Findings of the study overall: No conclusions about immunological memory after chemotherapy can be drawn from the repertoire data. Median generation probability rose over the chemotherapy interval in each cancer cohort, suggesting rebound thymic output. Compared with age-matched healthy donors, untreated hematological or solid cancer patients showed higher blood TCR clonality.

A mixed TRB-A/B primer pool amplified rearranged TRB by multiplex touch-down PCR. MiXCR, applied by TCRdb to the multiplex PCR reads, yields one record per CDR3 protein. The data hold roughly 1,600 distinct CDR3 sequences, with 21% observed a single time. The V end was cut by 1 base, the J end by 4 bases, with 11 bases between. Germline loops: CDR1 SGHDN, CDR2 FVKESK. This CDR3 has 14 residues. Peripheral blood genomic DNA, not sorted cells or RNA, was the template. This clonotype is labeled medium-sized. Antigen specificity is unknown. The rearrangement uses TRBV14 and TRBJ2-7; D call uncertain. The sequenced material came from blood. The clonotype was recovered from a human donor with a solid tumor. The CDR3 DNA follows: TGTGCCAGCAGCCAAGGGGCTATCATTTACGAGCAGTACTTC. It codes for CASSQGAIIYEQYF.